This T cell receptor beta chain was captured by sequencing in a study of OX40 agonist ivuxolimab in advanced cancers. Germline assignment: CDR1 SGDLS and CDR2 YYNGEE. Trimming left V 0 bases short and J 6 bases short, with 3 bases between. This CDR3 contains 12 residues. A remark on this clone: Its antigen remains unidentified.

Generated by immunoSEQ multiplex PCR, the TCRdb table keeps only in-frame clones and is missing some. The sample lists fewer than 85,000 clones, roughly 85% occurring once. Study observations and caveats: Partial responders at 0.1-3.0 mg/kg had among the lowest clonal expansion. The study found that CD8+ T cells averaged more expanded clones than CD4+.

The J gene is TRBJ2-2, the V gene TRBV9; no definite D call. The receptor was derived from an adult with an advanced solid tumor such as melanoma, head and neck, liver or kidney cancer. This material consisted of CD4+ or CD8+ T cells sorted from blood, taken in a trial of the OX40 agonist ivuxolimab. As DNA, the CDR3 is TGTGCCAGCAGCGTAGTGGCCGGGGAGCTGTTTTTT. Its protein product is CASSVVAGELFF.